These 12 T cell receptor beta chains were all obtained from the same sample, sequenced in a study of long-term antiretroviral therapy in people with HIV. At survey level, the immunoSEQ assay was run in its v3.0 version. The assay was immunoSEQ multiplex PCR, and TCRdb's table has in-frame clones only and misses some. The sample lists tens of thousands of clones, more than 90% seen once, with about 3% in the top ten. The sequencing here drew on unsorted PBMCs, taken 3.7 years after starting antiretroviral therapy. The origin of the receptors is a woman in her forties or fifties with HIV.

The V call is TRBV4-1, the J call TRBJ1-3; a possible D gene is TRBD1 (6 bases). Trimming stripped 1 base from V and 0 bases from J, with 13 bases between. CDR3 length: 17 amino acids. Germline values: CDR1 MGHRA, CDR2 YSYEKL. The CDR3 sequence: CASSQANLGGSGNTIYF. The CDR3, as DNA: TGCGCCAGCAGCCAAGCTAATCTAGGGGGCTCTGGAAACACCATATATTTT.

The CDR3 loop reads CASSRSGGNTGELFF. DNA of the CDR3: TGCGCCAGCAGCCGTAGCGGGGGGAACACCGGGGAGCTGTTTTTT. The V and J genes are TRBV5-1 and TRBJ2-2; 9 nucleotides align to TRBD2. Germline assignment: CDR1 SGHRS and CDR2 YFSETQ. The trim removed 4 bases at V and 1 base at J, leaving 2 bases unmatched. The CDR3 is 15 amino acids.

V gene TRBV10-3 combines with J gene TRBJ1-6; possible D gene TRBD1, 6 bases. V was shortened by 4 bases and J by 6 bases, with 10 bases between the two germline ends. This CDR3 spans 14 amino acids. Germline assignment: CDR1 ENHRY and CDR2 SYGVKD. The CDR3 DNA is TGTGCCATCAGTGGGGACAACCTTAATTCACCCCTCCACTTT. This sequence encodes CAISGDNLNSPLHF.

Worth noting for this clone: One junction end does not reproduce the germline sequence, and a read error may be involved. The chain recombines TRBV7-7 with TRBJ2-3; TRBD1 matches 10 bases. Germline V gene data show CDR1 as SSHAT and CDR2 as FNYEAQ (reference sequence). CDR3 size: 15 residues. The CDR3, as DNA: TGTGCTAGCAGCACCGGGACAGGGGCAGAGGATACGCAGTATTTT. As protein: CASSTGTGAEDTQYF.

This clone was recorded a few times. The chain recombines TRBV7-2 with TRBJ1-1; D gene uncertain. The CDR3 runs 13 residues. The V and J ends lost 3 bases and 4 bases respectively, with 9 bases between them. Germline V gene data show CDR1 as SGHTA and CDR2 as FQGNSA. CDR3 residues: CASSLGSGTEAFF. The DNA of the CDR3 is TGTGCCAGCAGCTTGGGGAGTGGCACTGAAGCTTTCTTT.

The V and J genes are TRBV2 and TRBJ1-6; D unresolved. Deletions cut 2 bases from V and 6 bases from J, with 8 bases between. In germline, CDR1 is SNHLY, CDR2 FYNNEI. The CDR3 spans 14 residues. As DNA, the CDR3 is TGTGCCAGCAGTGAACGCAGGTTTAATTCACCCCTCCACTTT. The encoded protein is CASSERRFNSPLHF.

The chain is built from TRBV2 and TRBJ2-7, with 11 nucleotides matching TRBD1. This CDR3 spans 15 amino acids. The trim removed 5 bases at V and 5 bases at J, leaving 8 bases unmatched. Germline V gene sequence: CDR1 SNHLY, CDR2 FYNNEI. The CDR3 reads CASSSRTGGFNEQYF. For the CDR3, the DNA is TGTGCCAGCAGTTCCAGGACAGGGGGCTTTAACGAGCAGTACTTC.

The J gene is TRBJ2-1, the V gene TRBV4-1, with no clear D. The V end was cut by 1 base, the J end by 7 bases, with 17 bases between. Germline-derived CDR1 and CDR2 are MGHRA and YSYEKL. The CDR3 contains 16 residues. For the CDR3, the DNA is TGCGCCAGCAGCCAAGGCGCTGCAGGCCCCGCGAATGAGCAGTTCTTC. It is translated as CASSQGAAGPANEQFF.

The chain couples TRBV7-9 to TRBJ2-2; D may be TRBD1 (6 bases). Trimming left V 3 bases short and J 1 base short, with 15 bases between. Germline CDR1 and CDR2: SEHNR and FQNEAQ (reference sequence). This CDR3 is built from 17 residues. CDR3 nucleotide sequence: TGTGCCAGCAGCTTGCCCCGTGAGACAGGGAACACCGGGGAGCTGTTTTTT. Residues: CASSLPRETGNTGELFF. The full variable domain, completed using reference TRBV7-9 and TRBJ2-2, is DTGVSQNPRHKITKRGQNVTFRCDPISEHNRLYWYRQTLGQGPEFLTYFQNEAQLEKSRLLSDRFSAERPKGSFSTLEIQRTEQGDSAMYLCASSLPRETGNTGELFFGEGSRLTVL.

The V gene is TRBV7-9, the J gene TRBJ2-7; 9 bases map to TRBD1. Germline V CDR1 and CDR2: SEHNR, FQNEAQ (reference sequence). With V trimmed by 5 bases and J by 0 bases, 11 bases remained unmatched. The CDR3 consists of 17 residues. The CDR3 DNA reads TGTGCCAGCAGCCCACCGGTGGGGACAGGGAGCTCCTACGAGCAGTACTTC. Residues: CASSPPVGTGSSYEQYF. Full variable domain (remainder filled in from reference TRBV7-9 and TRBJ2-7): DTGVSQNPRHKITKRGQNVTFRCDPISEHNRLYWYRQTLGQGPEFLTYFQNEAQLEKSRLLSDRFSAERPKGSFSTLEIQRTEQGDSAMYLCASSPPVGTGSSYEQYFGPGTRLTVT.

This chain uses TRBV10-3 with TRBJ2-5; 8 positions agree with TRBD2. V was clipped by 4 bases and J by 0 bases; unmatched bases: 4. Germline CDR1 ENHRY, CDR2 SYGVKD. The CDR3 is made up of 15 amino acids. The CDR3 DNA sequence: TGTGCCATCAGTGGGGGTAGCGGGAACCAAGAGACCCAGTACTTC. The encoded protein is CAISGGSGNQETQYF.

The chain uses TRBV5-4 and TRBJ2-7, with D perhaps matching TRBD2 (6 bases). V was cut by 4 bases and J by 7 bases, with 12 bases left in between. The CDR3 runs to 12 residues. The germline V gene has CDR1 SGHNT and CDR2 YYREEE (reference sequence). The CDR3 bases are TGTGCCAGCAGCCCCTGGGCGGGGGAGCAGTACTTC. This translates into CASSPWAGEQYF.